The present entry profiles one T cell receptor (beta chain) with its context. Its antigen remains unidentified. This record belongs to a study of cytomegalovirus exposure and HLA in healthy donors. Germline values: CDR1 MNHEY, CDR2 SMNVEV (reference sequence). Trimming left V 8 bases short and J 2 bases short, with 12 bases between. This CDR3 has 14 residues. PCR amplification relied on 60 Vbeta primers (plus 13 Jbeta primers). Clones were sequenced by immunoSEQ multiplex PCR, and TCRdb holds only the in-frame ones, with some missing. The sample has some 160,000 clones, roughly 82% seen once. The study, taken as a whole, reports: Later analysis showed TCR association rates varying by HLA locus, highest for DRB1 and lowest for HLA-C.

The sequence was collected from a woman in her 30s in good health and CMV-seronegative. The chain is built from TRBV27 and TRBJ2-2; perhaps TRBD2 as D (5 bases). Input material: PBMCs. CDR3 DNA sequence: TGTGCCAGCGGGCGGGCAGGTAACACCGGGGAGCTGTTTTTT. Translated, it gives CASGRAGNTGELFF.